The 2 T cell receptor beta chains reported below all come from one sample, sequenced in a study of human CD8 memory T cell subsets. Libraries targeted TCR beta using 5' RACE with UMIs. TCRdb processed the 5' RACE reads again and assigns one entry to each CDR3 protein, with no DNA. This table holds approximately 11,000 distinct CDR3 sequences. The sample consisted of CD8+ T cells from PBMCs. These TCRs come from a human donor in good health.

The chain is built from TRBV28 and TRBJ2-5; the D gene TCRdb calls, TRBD2, cannot be checked with no DNA. There are 15 residues in the CDR3. Germline V CDR1 and CDR2: MDHEN, SYDVKM. The CDR3 spells CASSYRLAAEETQYF.

The V gene is TRBV24-1, the J gene TRBJ2-1. The CDR3 extends over 14 amino acids. Germline CDR1 reads KGHDR; CDR2 reads SFDVKD. The CDR3 loop is CATSDSVRHNEQFF.